This entry lists 12 T cell receptor beta chains sequenced from one sample in a study of T cells in Graves' hyperthyroidism and ophthalmopathy. Using RNA transcripts as the source, TCR beta CDR3 regions were amplified. The TCR CDR3 was amplified in a first-round RT-PCR using the HTBI primer set. TCRdb used MiXCR to reprocess the multiplex PCR reads, holding one entry per CDR3 protein. The data show 350,000 or so distinct CDR3 sequences, with roughly 20% seen just once and about 16% held by the top ten. The sample comprised blood. The source is a woman aged 40 to 50 with Graves' ophthalmopathy.

V and J are TRBV28 and TRBJ2-7; D possibly uses TRBD1 or TRBD2 (6 bases each). The CDR3 extends over 15 amino acids. Germline V CDR1 and CDR2: MDHEN, SYDVKM. The germline V and J ends were trimmed by 2 bases and 2 bases, with 13 bases remaining between them. The CDR3 loop is CASSLPGAVTYEQYF. Here the CDR3 DNA reads TGTGCCAGCAGTTTACCGGGGGCCGTTACCTACGAGCAGTACTTC.

The sample holds a few counts of this clonotype. The rearrangement links TRBV18 to TRBJ2-7; 8 bases line up with TRBD1. V shed 3 bases and J 1 base; nucleotides not matched to a gene: 11. Germline V CDR1 and CDR2: KGHSH, LQKENI. The CDR3 sequence is 17 residues long. CDR3: CASSPIPRGRGSYEQYF. The CDR3 DNA sequence: TGTGCCAGCTCACCGATCCCCAGGGGGCGCGGGTCCTACGAGCAGTACTTC.

The rearrangement links TRBV13 to TRBJ2-7, with D tentatively TRBD1 (6 bases). This CDR3 has 14 residues. The V gene lost 5 bases and the J gene lost 6 bases, with 17 bases spanning the gap. Per the germline V gene, CDR1 is PRHDT and CDR2 is FYEKMQ (reference sequence). CDR3 sequence (DNA): TGTGCCAGCAGCCAAGGCAGGGGTGGAGGCGAGCAGTACTTC. Translated, it gives CASSQGRGGGEQYF.

This clonotype was observed a single time. V is TRBV24-1 and J is TRBJ2-6; 9 bases map to TRBD1. Per germline, CDR1 KGHDR and CDR2 SFDVKD. This CDR3 is 17 amino acids long. V was clipped by 3 bases and J by 2 bases; unmatched bases: 4. The CDR3 sequence: CATSDGTGRTGANVLTF. The CDR3 bases are TGTGCCACCAGTGATGGGACAGGGAGAACTGGGGCCAACGTCCTGACTTTC.

This clonotype was seen a handful of times. The chain carries TRBV15 and TRBJ1-3; D is uncertain. Trimming removed 0 bases at V and 1 base at J, with 7 bases between. This CDR3 spans 15 amino acids. Germline V gene data show CDR1 as LNHNV and CDR2 as YYDKDF (reference sequence). CDR3 nucleotides: TGTGCCACCAGCAGAGATCTAACATCTGGAAACACCATATATTTT. Residues: CATSRDLTSGNTIYF.

This clonotype appeared many times. This sequence joins TRBV11-2 and TRBJ2-7; D remains unclear. The CDR3 runs 14 residues. The ends were cut back, 5 bases at V and 6 bases at J, with 17 bases in the middle. CDR1 and CDR2 from the germline V gene are SGHAT and FQNNGV. CDR3 protein: CASSPLQRLTEQYF. DNA of the CDR3: TGTGCCAGCAGCCCGCTGCAGCGCCTCACCGAGCAGTACTTC.

The chain combines TRBV2 with TRBJ1-3; 10 bases match TRBD1. This CDR3 has 15 residues. Germline CDR1 and CDR2: SNHLY and FYNNEI. Trimming cost V 11 bases and J 3 bases; bases outside gene matches: 10. The CDR3 region has the DNA TGTGCCTGCCGCCGGGACAGGGGCAATGGAAACACCATATATTTT. This encodes CACRRDRGNGNTIYF. The whole variable domain, filled in from reference TRBV2 and TRBJ1-3, reads EPEVTQTPSHQVTQMGQEVILRCVPISNHLYFYWYRQILGQKVEFLVSFYNNEISEKSEIFDDQFSVERPDGSNFTLKIRSTKLEDSAMYFCACRRDRGNGNTIYFGEGSWLTVV.

This clonotype has ten or more counts. J is TRBJ2-2 and V is TRBV10-3; TRBD1 agrees at 8 bases. V lost 10 bases, J lost 3 bases, and 4 bases stayed unmatched. The CDR3 length is 13 residues. Germline loops: CDR1 ENHRY, CDR2 SYGVKD. CDR3 residues: CATIQGDTGELFF. The CDR3 region has the DNA TGTGCCACTATACAGGGGGACACCGGGGAGCTGTTTTTT.

The table lists this clonotype with many counts. CDR3: CASKLGLDTGELFF. CDR3 nucleotide sequence: TGTGCCAGTAAACTCGGACTAGATACCGGGGAGCTGTTTTTT. The chain links TRBV28 to TRBJ2-2; 7 nucleotides agree with TRBD2. V was pared by 9 bases and J by 5 bases, with 9 bases of the junction left unmatched. CDR3 size: 14 residues. In germline, CDR1 is MDHEN, CDR2 SYDVKM.

The table lists this clonotype with many counts. V and J are TRBV6-1 and TRBJ2-7; 8 positions agree with TRBD2. The V and J ends lost 6 bases and 3 bases, in that order; junction bases with no gene match: 7. The germline V gene encodes CDR1 MNHNS and CDR2 SASEGT. This CDR3 region has 14 residues. The CDR3 sequence is CASRPGLGHYEQYF. The DNA for the CDR3 is TGTGCCAGCAGACCGGGACTAGGACACTACGAGCAGTACTTC.

The sample holds many counts of this clonotype. The V gene is TRBV6-5, the J gene TRBJ1-3; TRBD1 matches at 9 bases. Germline CDR1 MNHEY, CDR2 SVGAGI. J gave up 3 bases and V 4 bases, and 4 bases lay outside the gene matches. The CDR3 covers 15 residues. In nucleotides, the CDR3 is TGTGCCAGCAGTTCCACAGGGGGCTTTGGAAACACCATATATTTT. Translating it yields CASSSTGGFGNTIYF.

This clonotype was counted at least ten times. The chain combines TRBV6-5 with TRBJ2-7, with TRBD2 matching over 9 bases. The CDR3 covers 15 residues. Losses at the gene ends were 8 bases for V and 3 bases for J; bases not matched to a gene: 11. The V gene's germline CDR1 is MNHEY and CDR2 SVGAGI. CDR3 coding DNA: TGTGCCAGCCGACGGGAAGGGCGGGAGGGCTACGAGCAGTACTTC. Its protein is CASRREGREGYEQYF.